This T cell receptor (beta chain) derives from a study of cytomegalovirus exposure and HLA in healthy donors. The PCR ran on 60 Vbeta and 13 Jbeta primers. The assay was immunoSEQ multiplex PCR, and TCRdb's table has in-frame clones only and misses some. The sample holds some 200,000 clones, approximately 80% seen once. Per germline, CDR1 SGHRS and CDR2 YFSETQ. V shed 1 base, J shed 9 bases, and the junction held 14 bases outside the gene matches. This CDR3 spans 17 amino acids. The V call is TRBV5-1, the J call TRBJ2-1; 9 bases match TRBD1. Sequenced sample: PBMCs. This clonotype was obtained from a man between 40 and 49 years old in good health and CMV-seronegative. CDR3 DNA sequence: TGCGCCAGCAGCTTGACAGGGGGCGCGTCATTTACAAGTGAGCAGTTCTTC. It encodes CASSLTGGASFTSEQFF. The whole variable domain, remainder taken from reference TRBV5-1 and TRBJ2-1, is KAGVTQTPRYLIKTRGQQVTLSCSPISGHRSVSWYQQTPGQGLQFLFEYFSETQRNKGNFPGRFSGRQFSNSRSEMNVSTLELGDSALYLCASSLTGGASFTSEQFFGPGTRLTVL.